This TCR beta chain was recorded in a study of T cell repertoires in cytomegalovirus infection (dated by TCRdb to about 2019). Some background on the complete study: Recently identified HLA-C-restricted CMV epitopes, whose presentation resists viral immunomodulation, were targeted by peptide stimulations together with well-studied HLA-B-restricted epitopes. Donor HLA type was relevant to the analysis, as public TCR beta signatures indicated carriage of CMV infection together with the matching HLA type.

The CDR3 goes from the cysteine to the phenylalanine over 19 residues. Left in the record is the CDR3 DNA by itself, 57 bases read in frame from the first base. Unmatched junction bases come to 8, with V trimmed by 0 bases and J by 1 base. CDR1 ENHRY and CDR2 SYGVKD are derived from the germline V gene. Sequencing took place on an Illumina HiSeq 1500. TCRdb applied fastp at Q25 and MiXCR to the public reads, then kept only in-frame beta chains. Duplicate CDR3 protein sequences are folded into a single record with the most common DNA and genes. The sample table lists approximately 990,000 distinct CDR3 sequences, about a third of them with a count of one. The ten biggest clones cover about an eighth of the sample. The paper as a whole reports these results and caveats: Cumulative frequency of public TCR beta family members discriminated carriers of CMV infection plus the relevant HLA type in this cohort and an independent 352-donor cohort. The ex vivo response was dominated by HLA-C-restricted CMV-specific TCR beta clonotypes, which also provided the single most frequent clonotype in two of eight donors.

The label giving this sample's treatment or condition can be read as: in vitro stimulation with specific CMV peptide epitopes to enrich CMV-specific T cells. This clonotype was picked up a small number of times. Its antigen has not been determined. No base-level quality is on record; no much larger clone is a single base apart. The material was cultured CD8+ T cells from PBMCs, obtained from culture after CMV antigen stimulation. The rearranged chain carries TRBV10-3 and TRBJ2-1; 11 bases in between match TRBD2. This receptor was obtained from a human donor in good health (CMV status not recorded). Some clones in this sample may be carry-over from other donors' samples. The CDR3 reads as follows: CAISESTSGEWGSYNEQFF. The DNA sequence is as follows: TGTGCCATCAGTGAGTCGACTAGCGGGGAATGGGGATCCTACAATGAGCAGTTCTTC.